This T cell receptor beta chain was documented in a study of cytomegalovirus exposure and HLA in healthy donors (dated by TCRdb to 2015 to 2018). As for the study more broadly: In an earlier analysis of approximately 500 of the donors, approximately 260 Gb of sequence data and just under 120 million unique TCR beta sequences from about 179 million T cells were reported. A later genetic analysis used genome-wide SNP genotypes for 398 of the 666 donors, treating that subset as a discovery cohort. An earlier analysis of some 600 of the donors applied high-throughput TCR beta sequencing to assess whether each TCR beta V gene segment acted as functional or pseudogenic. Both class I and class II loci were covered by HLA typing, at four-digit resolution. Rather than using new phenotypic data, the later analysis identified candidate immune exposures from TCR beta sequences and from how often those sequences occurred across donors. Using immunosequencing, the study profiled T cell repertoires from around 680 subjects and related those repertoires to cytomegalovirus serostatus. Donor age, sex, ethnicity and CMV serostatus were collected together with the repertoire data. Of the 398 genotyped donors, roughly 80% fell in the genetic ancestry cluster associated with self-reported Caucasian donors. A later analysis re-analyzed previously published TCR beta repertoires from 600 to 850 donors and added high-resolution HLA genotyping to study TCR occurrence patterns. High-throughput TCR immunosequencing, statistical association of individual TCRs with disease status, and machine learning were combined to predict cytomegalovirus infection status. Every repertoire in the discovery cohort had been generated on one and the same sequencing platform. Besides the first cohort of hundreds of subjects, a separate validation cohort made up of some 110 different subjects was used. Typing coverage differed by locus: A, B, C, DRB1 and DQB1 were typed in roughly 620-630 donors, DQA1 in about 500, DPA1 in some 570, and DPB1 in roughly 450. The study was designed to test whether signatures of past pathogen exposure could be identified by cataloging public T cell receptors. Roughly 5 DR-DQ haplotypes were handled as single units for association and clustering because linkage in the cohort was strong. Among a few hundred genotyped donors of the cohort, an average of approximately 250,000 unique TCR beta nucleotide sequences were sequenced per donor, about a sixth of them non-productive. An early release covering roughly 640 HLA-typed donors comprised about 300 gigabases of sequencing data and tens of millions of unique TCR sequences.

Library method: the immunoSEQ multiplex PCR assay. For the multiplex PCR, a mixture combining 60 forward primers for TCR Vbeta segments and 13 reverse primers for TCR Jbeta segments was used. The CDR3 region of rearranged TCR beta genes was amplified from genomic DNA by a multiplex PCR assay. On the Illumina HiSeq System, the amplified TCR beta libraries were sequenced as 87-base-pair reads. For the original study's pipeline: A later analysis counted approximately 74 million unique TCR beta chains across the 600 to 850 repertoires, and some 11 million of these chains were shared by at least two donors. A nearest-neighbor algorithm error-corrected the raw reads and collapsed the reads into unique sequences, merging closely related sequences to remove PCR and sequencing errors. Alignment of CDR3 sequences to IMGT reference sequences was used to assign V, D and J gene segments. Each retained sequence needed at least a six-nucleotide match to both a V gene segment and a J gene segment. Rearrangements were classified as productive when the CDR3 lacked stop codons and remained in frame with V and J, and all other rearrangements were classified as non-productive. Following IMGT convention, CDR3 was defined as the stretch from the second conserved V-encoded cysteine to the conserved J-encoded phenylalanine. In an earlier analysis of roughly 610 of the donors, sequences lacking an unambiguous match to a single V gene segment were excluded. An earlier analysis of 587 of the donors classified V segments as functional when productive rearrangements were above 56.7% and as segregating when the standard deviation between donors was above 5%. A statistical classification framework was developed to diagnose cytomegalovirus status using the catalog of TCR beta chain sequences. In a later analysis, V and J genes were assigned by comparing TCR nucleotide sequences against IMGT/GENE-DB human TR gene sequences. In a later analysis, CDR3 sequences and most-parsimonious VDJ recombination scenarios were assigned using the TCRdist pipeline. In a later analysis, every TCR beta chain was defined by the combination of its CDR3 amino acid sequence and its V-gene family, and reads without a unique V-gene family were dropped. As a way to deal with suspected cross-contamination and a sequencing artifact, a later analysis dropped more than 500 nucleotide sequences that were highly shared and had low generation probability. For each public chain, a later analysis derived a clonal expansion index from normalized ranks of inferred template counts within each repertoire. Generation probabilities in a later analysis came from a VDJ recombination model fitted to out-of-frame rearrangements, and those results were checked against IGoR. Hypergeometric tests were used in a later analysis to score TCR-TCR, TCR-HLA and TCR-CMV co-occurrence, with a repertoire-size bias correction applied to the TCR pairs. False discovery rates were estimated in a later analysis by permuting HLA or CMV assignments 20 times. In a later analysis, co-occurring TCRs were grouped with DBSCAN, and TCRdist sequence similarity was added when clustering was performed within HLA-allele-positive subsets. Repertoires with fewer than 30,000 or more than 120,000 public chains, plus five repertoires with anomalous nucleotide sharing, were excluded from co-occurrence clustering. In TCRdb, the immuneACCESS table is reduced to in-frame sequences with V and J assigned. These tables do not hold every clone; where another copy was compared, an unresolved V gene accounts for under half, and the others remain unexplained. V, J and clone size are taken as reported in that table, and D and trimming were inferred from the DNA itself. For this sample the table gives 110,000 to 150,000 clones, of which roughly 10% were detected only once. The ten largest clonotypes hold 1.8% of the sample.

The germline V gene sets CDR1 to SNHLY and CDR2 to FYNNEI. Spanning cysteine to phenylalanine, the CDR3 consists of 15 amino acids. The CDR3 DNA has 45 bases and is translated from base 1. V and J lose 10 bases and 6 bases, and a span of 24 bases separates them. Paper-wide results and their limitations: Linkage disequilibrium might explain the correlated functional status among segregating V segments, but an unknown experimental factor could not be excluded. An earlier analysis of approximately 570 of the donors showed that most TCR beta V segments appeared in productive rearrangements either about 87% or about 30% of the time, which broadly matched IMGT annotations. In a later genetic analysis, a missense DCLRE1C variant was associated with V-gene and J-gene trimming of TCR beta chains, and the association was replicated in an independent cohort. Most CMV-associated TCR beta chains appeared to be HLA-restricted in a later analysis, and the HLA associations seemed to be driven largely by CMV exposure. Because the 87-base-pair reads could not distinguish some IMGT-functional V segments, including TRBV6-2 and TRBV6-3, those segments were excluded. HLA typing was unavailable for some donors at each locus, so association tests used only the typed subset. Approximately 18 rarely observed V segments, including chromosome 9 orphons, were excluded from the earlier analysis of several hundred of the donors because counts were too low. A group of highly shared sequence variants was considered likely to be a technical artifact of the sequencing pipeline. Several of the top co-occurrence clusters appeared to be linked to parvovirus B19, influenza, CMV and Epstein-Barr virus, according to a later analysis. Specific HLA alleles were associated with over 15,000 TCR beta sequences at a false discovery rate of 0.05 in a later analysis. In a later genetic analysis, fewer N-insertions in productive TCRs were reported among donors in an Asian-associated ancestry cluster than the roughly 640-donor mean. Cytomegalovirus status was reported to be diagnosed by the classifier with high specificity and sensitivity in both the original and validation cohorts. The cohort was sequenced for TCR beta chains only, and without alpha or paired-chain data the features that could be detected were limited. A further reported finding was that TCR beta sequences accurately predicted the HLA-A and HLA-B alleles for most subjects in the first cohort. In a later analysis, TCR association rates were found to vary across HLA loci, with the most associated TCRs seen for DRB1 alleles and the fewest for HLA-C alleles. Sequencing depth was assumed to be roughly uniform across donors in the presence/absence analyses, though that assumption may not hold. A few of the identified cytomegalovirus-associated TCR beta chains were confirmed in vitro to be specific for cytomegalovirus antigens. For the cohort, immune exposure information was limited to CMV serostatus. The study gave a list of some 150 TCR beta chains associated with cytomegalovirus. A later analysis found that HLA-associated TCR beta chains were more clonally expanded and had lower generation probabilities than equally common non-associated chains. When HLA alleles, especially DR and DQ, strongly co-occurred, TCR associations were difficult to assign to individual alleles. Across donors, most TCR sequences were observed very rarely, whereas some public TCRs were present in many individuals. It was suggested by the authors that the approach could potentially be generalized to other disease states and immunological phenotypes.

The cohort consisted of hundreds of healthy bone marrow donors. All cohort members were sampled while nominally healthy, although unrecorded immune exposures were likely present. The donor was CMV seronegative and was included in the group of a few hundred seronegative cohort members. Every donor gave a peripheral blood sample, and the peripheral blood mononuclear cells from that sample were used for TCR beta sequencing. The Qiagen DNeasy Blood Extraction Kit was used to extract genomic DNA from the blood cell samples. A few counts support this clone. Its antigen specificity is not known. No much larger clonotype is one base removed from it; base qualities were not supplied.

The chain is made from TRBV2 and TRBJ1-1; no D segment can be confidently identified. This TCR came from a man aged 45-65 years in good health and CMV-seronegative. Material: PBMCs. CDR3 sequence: CATGMGSPTYAEAFF. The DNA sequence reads TGTGCCACGGGAATGGGGAGCCCCACCTATGCTGAAGCTTTCTTT.